Detailed here is one T cell receptor (beta chain). The time point: persistent/refractory GD, antithyroid drugs over 5 years with positive TRAb. RNA from PBMCs was the source of the TCR library. Library construction for TCR beta used iRepertoire HTBI primers and Arm-PCR of CDR3 regions. TCRdb reprocessed the multiplex PCR reads with MiXCR, giving one entry per CDR3 protein. This sample carries nearly 350,000 distinct CDR3 sequences, about 20% of them seen once, and the ten largest clones take less than 30%. Germline V gene sequence: CDR1 SGHTA, CDR2 FQGTGA. Deletions cut 0 bases from V and 5 bases from J, with 8 bases between. The CDR3 is 15 amino acids. This sample is drawn from a study of regulatory T cells in long-lasting Graves disease.

The rearrangement joins TRBV7-3 to TRBJ1-6; D is perhaps TRBD1 (5 bases). This receptor was taken from a female donor with Graves disease. Here the sequenced sample was peripheral blood mononuclear cells (PBMCs), taken when the disease was refractory, from a patient treated with antithyroid drugs. The CDR3, as DNA: TGTGCCAGCAGCTTAACGGGGGTGAATAATTCACCCCTCCACTTT. Residues: CASSLTGVNNSPLHF. Using reference TRBV7-3 and TRBJ1-6 for the parts outside the CDR3, the full variable domain is GAGVSQTPSNKVTEKGKYVELRCDPISGHTALYWYRQSLGQGPEFLIYFQGTGAADDSGLPNDRFFAVRPEGSVSTLKIQRTERGDSAVYLCASSLTGVNNSPLHFGNGTRLTVT.